This passage covers 20 T cell receptor beta chains from one sample sequenced in a study of blood T cell repertoires in COVID-19. This table comes from immunoSEQ multiplex PCR, and its TCRdb copy is limited to in-frame clones, with some not included. The sample records about 70,000 clones, approximately 86% being singletons. The specimen sequenced was peripheral blood. These receptors came from a human donor in a cohort sampled during active COVID-19.

The chain uses TRBV11-2 and TRBJ2-1; a weak D match, TRBD1 (7 bases). In germline, CDR1 is SGHAT, CDR2 FQNNGV. V was clipped by 2 bases and J by 0 bases, with 11 bases between them. The length of the CDR3 is 16 residues. The CDR3 region has the DNA TGTGCCAGCAGCTTAAGGGGGGACAGCTCCTACAATGAGCAGTTCTTC. Its translation: CASSLRGDSSYNEQFF.

The table lists this clone with a count of one. The V and J genes are TRBV7-6 and TRBJ2-5, with a possible D match to TRBD1 (5 bases). The CDR3 has 16 amino acids. Germline V gives CDR1 SGHVS, CDR2 FNYEAQ. Between the trimmed V and J ends, which lost 3 bases and 5 bases, there was a span of 19 bases. CDR3 bases: TGTGCCAGCAGCTTCGGTTCTACACAGGCTCAGGAGACCCAGTACTTC. Protein: CASSFGSTQAQETQYF.

The chain joins TRBV30 to TRBJ1-3, with TRBD1 as a possible D gene (6 bases). The ends were cut back, 4 bases at V and 4 bases at J, with 11 bases in the middle. Germline V CDR1 and CDR2: GTSNPN, SVGIG (reference sequence). CDR3 length: 13 amino acids. CDR3 nucleotides: TGTGCCTGGAACAGGGCGAGGGGAAACACCATATATTTT. It is translated as CAWNRARGNTIYF.

CDR3 sequence: CAWSTGGPPYEQYF. Here the CDR3 DNA reads TGTGCCTGGAGCACGGGGGGGCCACCTTACGAGCAGTACTTC. The rearrangement joins TRBV30 to TRBJ2-7; 8 nucleotides match TRBD2. The CDR3 contains 14 residues. Germline CDR1 and CDR2: GTSNPN and SVGIG (reference sequence). V trimming: 3 bases; J trimming: 4 bases; junction bases outside the gene matches: 8.

The chain recombines TRBV6-5 with TRBJ2-2; perhaps TRBD2 as D (7 bases). Trimming removed 2 bases at V and 4 bases at J, with 11 bases between. The CDR3 runs to 15 residues. Germline V gene data show CDR1 as MNHEY and CDR2 as SVGAGI. CDR3 amino acids: CASSYHREGTGELFF. The CDR3 DNA reads as TGTGCCAGCAGTTACCACAGGGAGGGCACCGGGGAGCTGTTTTTT.

This chain joins TRBV27 and TRBJ2-1; 12 nucleotides line up with TRBD2. The CDR3 runs to 18 residues. J gave up 7 bases and V 2 bases, and 12 bases lay outside the gene matches. Per the germline V gene, CDR1 is MNHEY and CDR2 is SMNVEV (reference sequence). In DNA, the CDR3 is TGTGCCAGCAGTTTACAGGTACTAGCGGGGGGTAAGCAGAATGAGCAGTTCTTC. This encodes CASSLQVLAGGKQNEQFF.

This clone was seen more than once but under ten times. The chain uses TRBV6-2 or TRBV6-3 and TRBJ2-7; weak D call: TRBD2 (6 bases). Trimming removed 0 bases from V and 7 bases from J, with 16 bases in between. The CDR3 loop spans 15 amino acids. The germline gives CDR1 MNHEY, CDR2 SVGEGT. The chain's CDR3 is CASSYSIGGVEEQYF. The CDR3 nucleotides are TGTGCCAGCAGTTACTCGATCGGCGGGGTAGAGGAGCAGTACTTC.

This rearrangement joins TRBV4-1 to TRBJ1-2; 8 bases fit TRBD1. The CDR3 has 14 residues. Unmatched junction bases numbered 5, after V lost 4 bases and J lost 4 bases. The germline gives CDR1 MGHRA, CDR2 YSYEKL. The CDR3 protein is CASSPQGTGYGYTF. As DNA, the CDR3 is TGCGCCAGCAGCCCCCAAGGGACAGGCTATGGCTACACCTTC.

The chain combines TRBV7-2 with TRBJ2-5; D gene ambiguous. Deletions cut 1 base from V and 1 base from J, with 4 bases between. The CDR3 sequence is 13 residues long. The germline V gene encodes CDR1 SGHTA and CDR2 FQGNSA. In DNA form, the CDR3 reads TGTGCCAGCAGCTTAGGACTCCAAGAGACCCAGTACTTC. Protein product: CASSLGLQETQYF. The whole variable domain, filled in from reference TRBV7-2 and TRBJ2-5, reads GAGVSQSPSNKVTEKGKDVELRCDPISGHTALYWYRQSLGQGLEFLIYFQGNSAPDKSGLPSDRFSAERTGGSVSTLTIQRTQQEDSAVYLCASSLGLQETQYFGPGTRLLVL.

The genes are TRBV14 and TRBJ1-6; D is ambiguous. The CDR3 covers 13 residues. Trimming cost V 1 base and J 10 bases, with 8 bases left between them. Looked up from germline, CDR1 is SGHDN and CDR2 is FVKESK. CDR3 sequence: CASSQAPSSPLHF. The CDR3 nucleotides read TGTGCCAGCAGCCAAGCCCCTAGCTCACCCCTCCACTTT.

This chain connects TRBV5-5 to TRBJ1-3; TRBD1 might be the D (5 bases). CDR1 is SGHKS and CDR2 is YYEKEE in the germline V gene (reference sequence). Deletions cut 4 bases from V and 2 bases from J, with 13 bases between. The CDR3 runs to 15 residues. CDR3 loop: CASSLDRHPGNTIYF. The CDR3 DNA follows: TGTGCCAGCAGCCTCGACAGACACCCTGGAAACACCATATATTTT.

This clone was picked up one time. The chain links TRBV3-1 (or the pseudogene TRBV3-2) to TRBJ1-6, with 7 bases matching TRBD1. This CDR3 spans 15 amino acids. The germline V gene has CDR1 LGHDT and CDR2 YNNKEL (reference sequence). V shed 6 bases and J 7 bases; nucleotides not matched to a gene: 9. The CDR3 spells CASSRIQGSNSPLHF. CDR3 DNA sequence: TGTGCCAGCAGTCGCATACAGGGGTCAAATTCACCCCTCCACTTT.

The V call is TRBV9, the J call TRBJ2-2; 7 nucleotides match TRBD1. Germline lookup yields CDR1 SGDLS and CDR2 YYNGEE. This CDR3 has 14 residues. Trimming cost V 5 bases and J 3 bases; bases outside gene matches: 4. CDR3 loop: CASSTGDYTGELFF. As DNA, the CDR3 is TGTGCCAGCAGTACAGGGGATTACACCGGGGAGCTGTTTTTT.

The gene calls are TRBV19 and TRBJ2-2, with 11 bases lining up with TRBD2. Germline CDR1 and CDR2: LNHDA and SQIVND (reference sequence). V lost 7 bases to trimming and J lost 4 bases; unmatched junction nucleotides: 8. The CDR3 is 16 residues long. Written as DNA, the CDR3 is TGTGCCAGTAACATAGCGGGGGGGATTGCCACCGGGGAGCTGTTTTTT. It yields the protein CASNIAGGIATGELFF. Using reference TRBV19 and TRBJ2-2 for the parts outside the CDR3, the full variable domain is DGGITQSPKYLFRKEGQNVTLSCEQNLNHDAMYWYRQDPGQGLRLIYYSQIVNDFQKGDIAEGYSVSREKKESFPLTVTSAQKNPTAFYLCASNIAGGIATGELFFGEGSRLTVL.

The rearrangement uses TRBV6-6 and TRBJ2-1, with D possibly TRBD2 on 6 matching bases. Trimming removed 7 bases from V and 6 bases from J, with 16 bases in between. The CDR3 runs to 14 residues. The germline gives CDR1 MNHNY, CDR2 SVGAGI (reference sequence). In DNA, the CDR3 is TGTGCCAGCAAACCCTCGGGAGTGTTCAATGAGCAGTTCTTC. As protein: CASKPSGVFNEQFF.

This clone was recorded once. The V call is TRBV10-2, the J call TRBJ1-1, with D maybe TRBD1 (6 bases). Germline CDR1 is WSHSY and CDR2 is SAAADI. V lost 0 bases and J 1 base, leaving 6 bases between the germline ends. The CDR3 runs 14 residues. This CDR3 is CASSESRGNTEAFF. Written as DNA, the CDR3 is TGCGCCAGCAGTGAGTCCAGGGGGAACACTGAAGCTTTCTTT.

This clone was observed a single time. This chain links TRBV19 with TRBJ2-7, with TRBD1 identical over 7 bases. The V segment lost 4 bases and the J segment 3 bases; nucleotides outside the gene matches: 6. Germline CDR1 LNHDA, CDR2 SQIVND (reference sequence). The CDR3 contains 14 residues. CDR3 region: CASSTRDSLYEQYF. Written as DNA, the CDR3 is TGTGCCAGTAGTACCCGGGACAGCCTCTACGAGCAGTACTTC.

This chain joins TRBV18 and TRBJ2-1; D is unresolved. Germline V lookup: CDR1 KGHSH, CDR2 LQKENI. V shed 6 bases and J shed 5 bases, with 14 bases lying between them. This CDR3 spans 14 amino acids. CDR3 protein: CASSTRDNDNEQFF. For the CDR3, the DNA is TGTGCCAGCTCCACCAGAGACAACGACAATGAGCAGTTCTTC.

The genes are TRBV3-1 (or the pseudogene TRBV3-2) and TRBJ2-7; 11 nucleotides line up with TRBD2. This CDR3 contains 20 residues. CDR1 LGHDT and CDR2 YNNKEL come from the germline V gene (reference sequence). V lost 1 base to trimming and J lost 1 base; unmatched junction nucleotides: 15. CDR3 protein: CASSQGCSSRLAGGSYEQYF. CDR3 bases: TGTGCCAGCAGCCAAGGGTGCAGCTCGAGGCTAGCGGGGGGATCCTACGAGCAGTACTTC.

The chain combines TRBV7-2 with TRBJ2-7; perhaps TRBD2 as D (6 bases). V lost 7 bases and J lost 6, with 22 bases in between. The CDR3 covers 15 residues. Germline CDR1 is SGHTA and CDR2 is FQGNSA. Here the CDR3 DNA reads TGTGCCAGCAACATCAGGGACTCACGGCCCCTCGAGCAGTACTTC. Its protein product is CASNIRDSRPLEQYF.